Below, 6 T cell receptor beta chains from the same sample are listed, as sequenced in a study of blood T cell repertoires in COVID-19. Some clones are missing from TCRdb's copy, which holds only in-frame ones; the method was immunoSEQ multiplex PCR. Seen here are a few hundred thousand clones, about 92% observed once, and the top ten hold 15% to 20%. Sequencing used PBMCs or T cells enriched from blood (not recorded which). The receptors derive from a woman aged 25-40 years who had recovered from COVID-19.

J is TRBJ1-5 and V is TRBV18; 7 bases are shared with TRBD1. J lost 3 bases, V lost 3 bases, and 8 bases had no gene match. Germline CDR1 KGHSH, CDR2 LQKENI. CDR3 length: 16 amino acids. CDR3 in DNA: TGTGCCAGCTCACCCCGCGGGACAGTGCACAATCAGCCCCAGCATTTT. The encoded protein is CASSPRGTVHNQPQHF.

The CDR3 nucleotides read TGCAGCGTTGCGTTCTCCCAGGCCACTGAAGCTTTCTTT. The encoded protein is CSVAFSQATEAFF. The chain has TRBV29-1 and TRBJ1-1, with no clear D. The germline V gene has CDR1 SQVTM and CDR2 ANQGSEA. V lost 4 bases, J lost 4 bases, and 13 bases lay in between. The CDR3 loop spans 13 amino acids.

V is TRBV2 and J is TRBJ2-2; a weak D match, TRBD1 (5 bases). This CDR3 is built from 14 residues. Deletions cut 7 bases from V and 4 bases from J, with 13 bases between. The germline V gene has CDR1 SNHLY and CDR2 FYNNEI. CDR3 DNA sequence: TGTGCCAGCAAGGGGTTTATAGTCACCGGGGAGCTGTTTTTT. Amino acids: CASKGFIVTGELFF.

V and J are TRBV19 and TRBJ2-5; 8 nucleotides match TRBD2. The CDR3 has 14 amino acids. Per the germline V gene, CDR1 is LNHDA and CDR2 is SQIVND (reference sequence). V shed 1 base, J shed 3 bases, and the junction held 1 base outside the gene matches. The CDR3 DNA sequence: TGTGCCAGTAGTATAGTCGGGGGGGAAGAGACCCAGTACTTC. Translation: CASSIVGGEETQYF.

The chain combines TRBV27 with TRBJ2-7, with 7 bases identical to TRBD2. Germline V CDR1 and CDR2: MNHEY, SMNVEV (reference sequence). The CDR3 is 16 residues long. V shed 3 bases and J 2 bases; nucleotides not matched to a gene: 10. The CDR3 loop reads CASSFSASGYPYEQYF. CDR3 nucleotides: TGTGCCAGCAGTTTTTCCGCTAGCGGATACCCCTACGAGCAGTACTTC.

This clone was found once. The CDR3 bases are TGTGCCAGCAGCCAGGACAGGGGGTTTTCTAATGAAAAACTGTTTTTT. Its translation is CASSQDRGFSNEKLFF. V and J are TRBV28 and TRBJ1-4, with 10 bases fitting TRBD1. The CDR3 covers 16 residues. The germline gives CDR1 MDHEN, CDR2 SYDVKM. Trimming at V came to 6 bases and at J to 3 bases, leaving 7 bases not matched to a gene.